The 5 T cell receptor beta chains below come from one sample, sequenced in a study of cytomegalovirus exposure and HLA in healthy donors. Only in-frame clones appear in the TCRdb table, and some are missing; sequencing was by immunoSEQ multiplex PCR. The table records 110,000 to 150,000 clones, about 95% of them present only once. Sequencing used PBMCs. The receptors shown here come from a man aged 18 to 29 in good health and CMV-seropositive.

CDR3 in DNA: TGTGCCAGCCTGGACAGGGGAAGGAATGGCTACACCTTC. Translated: CASLDRGRNGYTF. The chain links TRBV19 to TRBJ1-2, with 9 bases aligning to TRBD1. This CDR3 is built from 13 residues. Trimming cost V 9 bases and J 6 bases; bases outside gene matches: 8. The V gene's germline CDR1 is LNHDA and CDR2 SQIVND (reference sequence).

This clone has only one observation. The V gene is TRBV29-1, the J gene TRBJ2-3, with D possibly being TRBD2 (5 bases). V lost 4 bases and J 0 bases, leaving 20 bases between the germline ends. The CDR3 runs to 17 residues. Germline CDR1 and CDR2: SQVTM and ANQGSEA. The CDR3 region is CSVGDPKSGISTDTQYF. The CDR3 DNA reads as TGCAGCGTTGGGGATCCGAAAAGCGGTATCAGCACAGATACGCAGTATTTT.

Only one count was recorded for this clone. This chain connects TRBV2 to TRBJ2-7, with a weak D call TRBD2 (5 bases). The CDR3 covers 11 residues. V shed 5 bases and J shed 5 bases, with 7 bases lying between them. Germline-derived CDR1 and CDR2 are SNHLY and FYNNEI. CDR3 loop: CASSKRDEQYF. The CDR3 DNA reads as TGTGCCAGCAGTAAGAGGGACGAGCAGTACTTC.

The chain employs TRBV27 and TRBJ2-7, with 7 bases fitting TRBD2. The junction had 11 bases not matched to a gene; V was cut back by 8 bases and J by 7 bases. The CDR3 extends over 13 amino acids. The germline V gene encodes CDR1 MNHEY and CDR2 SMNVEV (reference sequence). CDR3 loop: CASGPRGGREQYF. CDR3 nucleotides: TGTGCCAGCGGCCCTCGGGGAGGGAGGGAGCAGTACTTC.

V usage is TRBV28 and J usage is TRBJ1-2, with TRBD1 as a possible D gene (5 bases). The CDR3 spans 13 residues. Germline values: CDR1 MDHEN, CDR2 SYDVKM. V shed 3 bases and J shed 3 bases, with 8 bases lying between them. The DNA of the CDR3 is TGTGCCAGCAGTTTTCGGGGGTACTATGGCTACACCTTC. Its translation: CASSFRGYYGYTF.